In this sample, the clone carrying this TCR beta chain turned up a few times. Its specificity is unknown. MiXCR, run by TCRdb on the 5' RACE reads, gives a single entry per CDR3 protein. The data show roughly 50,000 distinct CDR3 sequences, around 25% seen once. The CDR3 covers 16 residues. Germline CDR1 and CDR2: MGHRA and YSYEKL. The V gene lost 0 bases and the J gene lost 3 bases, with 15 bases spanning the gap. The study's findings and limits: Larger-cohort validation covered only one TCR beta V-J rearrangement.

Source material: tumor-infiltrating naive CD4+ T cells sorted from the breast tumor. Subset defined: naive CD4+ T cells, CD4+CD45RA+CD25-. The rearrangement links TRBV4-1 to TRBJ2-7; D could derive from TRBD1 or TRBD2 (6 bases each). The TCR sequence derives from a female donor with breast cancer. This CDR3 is CASSQDWGARDYEQYF. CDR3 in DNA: TGCGCCAGCAGCCAAGACTGGGGGGCACGGGACTACGAGCAGTACTTC.